This T cell receptor (beta chain) appears in the sequencing data of a study of blood T cell repertoires in COVID-19. Those enrolled, adults aged roughly 18 to 100 years, came from 25 or so US areas. Participants were placed into cohorts based on the clinical history they reported. Two consecutive negative NP/OP PCR tests, clearance, or resolved symptoms defined Cohort 3 recovery. This clone was recorded only once. The table came from immunoSEQ multiplex PCR; TCRdb's copy has only in-frame clones and leaves some out. Of a few hundred thousand clones detected, around 89% appear once; the ten largest clones hold around a tenth. The sequence was collected from a middle-aged woman who had recovered from COVID-19. The source material was PBMCs or T cells enriched from blood (not recorded which).

The CDR3 nucleotides read TGTGCCAGCACCGAGGAGTATGGCTACACCTTC. Protein sequence: CASTEEYGYTF. This chain links TRBV2 with TRBJ1-2, with D unresolved. V was shortened by 7 bases and J by 5 bases, with 8 bases between the two germline ends. CDR3 size: 11 residues. Per germline, CDR1 SNHLY and CDR2 FYNNEI.